This T cell receptor (beta chain) was recorded in a study of STAT3 mutations in large granular lymphocyte leukemia. At the level of the study: Among longitudinally sequenced T-LGLL patients, roughly half had canonical activating STAT3 mutations detected. Over half of T-LGLL patients had one or more immunosuppressive regimens.

Comment on this clone: Its antigen is unidentified.

The CDR3 sequence is 16 residues long. Germline V gives CDR1 KGHSH, CDR2 LQKENI. Germline trimming cut 5 bases from V and 0 bases from J; bases unmatched to any gene: 6. Generated by immunoSEQ multiplex PCR, the TCRdb table keeps only in-frame clones and is missing some. Seen here are roughly 1,700 clones, 29% observed once, and the top ten hold 66%. Findings of the study overall: A small but highly pathogenic clone may have been missed. All newly emerging clones after therapy were STAT3 wild type. Every T-LGLL patient had at least one immunodominant TCRbeta clonotype.

Source material: peripheral blood mononuclear cells. This chain links TRBV18 with TRBJ2-1, with 8 bases lining up with TRBD2. The TCR originated in a male patient between 45 and 60 years old with T-cell large granular lymphocyte leukemia. Some clones in this sample may be carry-over from other donors' samples. CDR3 nucleotides: TGTGCCAGCTCATCGGCGGGGGGAAGCTCCTACAATGAGCAGTTCTTC. Translated, it gives CASSSAGGSSYNEQFF.